This T cell receptor beta chain came from a study of control samples from healthy donors and cancer patients. Here immunoSEQ multiplex PCR was the method, and the copy in TCRdb shows in-frame clones only, minus some. This sample has about 120,000 clones; 80% to 90% occur once, and the top ten carry around 1.2%. V dropped 0 bases and J dropped 4 bases, with 15 bases sitting between them. The CDR3 consists of 16 residues. Per the germline V gene, CDR1 is MNHEY and CDR2 is SVGAGI. This receptor was obtained from a woman in her forties or fifties with colorectal cancer. The V call is TRBV6-5, the J call TRBJ1-1; D gene ambiguous. The sample comprised PBMCs. CDR3 sequence reads: CASSYSRAAVRTEAFF. CDR3 nucleotides: TGTGCCAGCAGTTACTCGAGGGCGGCGGTGCGCACTGAAGCTTTCTTT.